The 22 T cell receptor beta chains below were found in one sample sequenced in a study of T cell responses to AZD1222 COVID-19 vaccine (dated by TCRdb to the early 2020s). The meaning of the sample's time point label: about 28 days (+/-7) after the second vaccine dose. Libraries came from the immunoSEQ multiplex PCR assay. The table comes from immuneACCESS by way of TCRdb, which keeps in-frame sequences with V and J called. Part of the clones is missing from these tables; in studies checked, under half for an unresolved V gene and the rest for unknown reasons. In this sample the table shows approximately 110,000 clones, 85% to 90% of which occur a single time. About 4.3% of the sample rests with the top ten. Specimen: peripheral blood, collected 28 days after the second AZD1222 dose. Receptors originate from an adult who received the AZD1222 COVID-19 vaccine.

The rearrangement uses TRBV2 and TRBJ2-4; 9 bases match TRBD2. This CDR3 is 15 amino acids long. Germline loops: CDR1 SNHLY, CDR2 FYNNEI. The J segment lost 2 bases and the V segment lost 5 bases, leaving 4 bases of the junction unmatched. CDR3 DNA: TGTGCCAGCAGTCCAGCGGGGGGTTCCAAAAACATTCAGTACTTC. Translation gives CASSPAGGSKNIQYF.

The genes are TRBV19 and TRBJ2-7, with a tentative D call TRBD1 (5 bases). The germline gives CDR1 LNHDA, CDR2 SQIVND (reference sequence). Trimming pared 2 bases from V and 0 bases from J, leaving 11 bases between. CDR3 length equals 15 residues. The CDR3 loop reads CASSIPGRPSYEQYF. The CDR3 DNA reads TGTGCCAGTAGTATACCAGGGCGACCCTCCTACGAGCAGTACTTC.

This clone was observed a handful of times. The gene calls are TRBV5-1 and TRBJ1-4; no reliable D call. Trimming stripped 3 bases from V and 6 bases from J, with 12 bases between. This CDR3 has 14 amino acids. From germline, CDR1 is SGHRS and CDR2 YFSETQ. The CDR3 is CASSSRGTDEKLFF. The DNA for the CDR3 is TGCGCCAGCAGCTCCCGGGGAACGGATGAAAAACTGTTTTTT.

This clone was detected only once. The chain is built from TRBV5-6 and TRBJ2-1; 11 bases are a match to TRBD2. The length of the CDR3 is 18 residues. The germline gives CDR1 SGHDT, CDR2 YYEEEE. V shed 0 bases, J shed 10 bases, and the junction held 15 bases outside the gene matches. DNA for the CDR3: TGTGCCAGCAGCTTGGTCCCCATTAGCGGGGGGGCCGAAAGAGAGCAGTTCTTC. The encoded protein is CASSLVPISGGAEREQFF.

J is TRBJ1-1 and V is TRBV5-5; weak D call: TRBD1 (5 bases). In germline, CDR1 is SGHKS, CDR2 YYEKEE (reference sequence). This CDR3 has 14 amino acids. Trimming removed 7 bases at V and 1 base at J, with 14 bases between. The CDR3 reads CASSRQTSNTEAFF. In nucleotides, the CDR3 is TGTGCCAGCTCCCGACAGACGTCGAACACTGAAGCTTTCTTT.

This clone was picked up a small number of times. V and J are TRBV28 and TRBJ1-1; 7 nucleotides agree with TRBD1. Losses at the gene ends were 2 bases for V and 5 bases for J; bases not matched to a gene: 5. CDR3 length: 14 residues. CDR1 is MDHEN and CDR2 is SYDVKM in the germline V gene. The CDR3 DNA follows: TGTGCCAGCAGTTTACAACGGACAGGAACTGAAGCTTTCTTT. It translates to CASSLQRTGTEAFF.

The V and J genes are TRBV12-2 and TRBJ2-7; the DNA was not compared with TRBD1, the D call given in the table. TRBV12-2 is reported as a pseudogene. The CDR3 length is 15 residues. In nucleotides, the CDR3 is TGTGCAAGTCGCTCCTCGACAGGGGAGACCTACGAGCAGTACTTC. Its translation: CASRSSTGETYEQYF.

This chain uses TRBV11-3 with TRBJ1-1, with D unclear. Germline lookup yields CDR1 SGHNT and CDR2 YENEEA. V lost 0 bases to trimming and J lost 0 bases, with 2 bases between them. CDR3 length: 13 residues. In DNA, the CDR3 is TGTGCCAGCAGCTTAGAGGTGAACACTGAAGCTTTCTTT. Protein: CASSLEVNTEAFF.

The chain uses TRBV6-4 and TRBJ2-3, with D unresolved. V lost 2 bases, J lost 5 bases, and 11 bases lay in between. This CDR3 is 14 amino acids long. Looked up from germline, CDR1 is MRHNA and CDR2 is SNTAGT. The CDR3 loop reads CASSDVGFGDTQYF. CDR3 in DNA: TGTGCCAGCAGTGACGTGGGGTTCGGAGATACGCAGTATTTT.

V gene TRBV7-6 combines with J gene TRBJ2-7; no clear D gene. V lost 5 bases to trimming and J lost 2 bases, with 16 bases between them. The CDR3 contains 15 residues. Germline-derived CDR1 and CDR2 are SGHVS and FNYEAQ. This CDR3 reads CASSPTRQAAYEQYF. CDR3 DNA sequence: TGTGCCAGCAGCCCGACCAGGCAGGCCGCCTACGAGCAGTACTTC.

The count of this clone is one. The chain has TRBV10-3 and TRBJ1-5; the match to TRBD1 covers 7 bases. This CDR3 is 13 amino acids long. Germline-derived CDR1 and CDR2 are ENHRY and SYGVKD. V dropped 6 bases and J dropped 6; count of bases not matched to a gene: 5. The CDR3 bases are TGTGCCATCAGGGGGGACAGTAGTCAGCCCCAGCATTTT. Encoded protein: CAIRGDSSQPQHF.

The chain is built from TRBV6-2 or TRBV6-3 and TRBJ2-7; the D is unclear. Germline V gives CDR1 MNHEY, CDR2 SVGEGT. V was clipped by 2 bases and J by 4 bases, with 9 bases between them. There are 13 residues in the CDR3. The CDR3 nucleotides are TGTGCCAGCAGTTACAACAGCTTTTACGAGCAGTACTTC. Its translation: CASSYNSFYEQYF.

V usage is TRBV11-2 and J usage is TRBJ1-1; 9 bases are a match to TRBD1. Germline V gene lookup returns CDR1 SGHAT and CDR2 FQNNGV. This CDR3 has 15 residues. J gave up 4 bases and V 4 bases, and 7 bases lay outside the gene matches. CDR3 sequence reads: CASSSLDRGITEAFF. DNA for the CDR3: TGTGCCAGCAGCTCGCTGGACAGGGGAATCACTGAAGCTTTCTTT.

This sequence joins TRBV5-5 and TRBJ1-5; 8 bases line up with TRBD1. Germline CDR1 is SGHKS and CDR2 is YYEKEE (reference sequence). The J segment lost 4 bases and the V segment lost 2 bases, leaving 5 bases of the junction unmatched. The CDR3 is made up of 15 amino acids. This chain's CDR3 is CASSFLDRENQPQHF. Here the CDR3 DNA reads TGTGCCAGCAGCTTTCTGGACAGGGAGAATCAGCCCCAGCATTTT.

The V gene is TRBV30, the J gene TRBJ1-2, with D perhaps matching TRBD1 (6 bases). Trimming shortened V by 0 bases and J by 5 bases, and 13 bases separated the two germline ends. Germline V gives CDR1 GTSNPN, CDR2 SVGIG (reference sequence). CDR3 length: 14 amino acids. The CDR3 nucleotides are TGTGCCTGGAGTGTGGGAGGGCAGGGGTATGGCTACACCTTC. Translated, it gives CAWSVGGQGYGYTF.

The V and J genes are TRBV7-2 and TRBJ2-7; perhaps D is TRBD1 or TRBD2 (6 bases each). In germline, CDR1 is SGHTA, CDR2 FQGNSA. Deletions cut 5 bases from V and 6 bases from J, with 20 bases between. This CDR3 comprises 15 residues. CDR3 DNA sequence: TGTGCCAGCAGCGGAGGGACATTAGCATTCTCCGAGCAGTACTTC. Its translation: CASSGGTLAFSEQYF.

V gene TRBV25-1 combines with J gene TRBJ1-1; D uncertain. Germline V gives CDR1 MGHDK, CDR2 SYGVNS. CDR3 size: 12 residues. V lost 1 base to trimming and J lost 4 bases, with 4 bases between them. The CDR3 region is CASSESSTEAFF. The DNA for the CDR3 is TGTGCCAGCAGTGAATCGAGCACTGAAGCTTTCTTT.

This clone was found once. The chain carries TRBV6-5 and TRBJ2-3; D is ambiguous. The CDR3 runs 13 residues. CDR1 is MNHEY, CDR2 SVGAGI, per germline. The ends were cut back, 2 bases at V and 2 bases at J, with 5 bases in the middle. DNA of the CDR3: TGTGCCAGCAGTTACCGTCCCACAGATACGCAGTATTTT. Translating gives CASSYRPTDTQYF.

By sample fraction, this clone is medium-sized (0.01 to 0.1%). CDR3 DNA: TGTGCCAGCAGTGAAGTTTCCAGGGGATGGACTGAAGCTTTCTTT. Its translation is CASSEVSRGWTEAFF. The V gene is TRBV2, the J gene TRBJ1-1, with a weak D call TRBD1 (6 bases). CDR1 SNHLY and CDR2 FYNNEI come from the germline V gene. V was shortened by 1 base and J by 5 bases, with 14 bases between the two germline ends. This CDR3 region has 15 residues.

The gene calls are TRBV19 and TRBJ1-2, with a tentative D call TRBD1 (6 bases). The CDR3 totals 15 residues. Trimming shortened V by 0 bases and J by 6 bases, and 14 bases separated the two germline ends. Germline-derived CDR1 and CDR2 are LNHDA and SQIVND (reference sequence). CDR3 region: CASSIDRPGGDGYTF. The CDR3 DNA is TGTGCCAGTAGTATAGATCGTCCCGGGGGCGATGGCTACACCTTC.

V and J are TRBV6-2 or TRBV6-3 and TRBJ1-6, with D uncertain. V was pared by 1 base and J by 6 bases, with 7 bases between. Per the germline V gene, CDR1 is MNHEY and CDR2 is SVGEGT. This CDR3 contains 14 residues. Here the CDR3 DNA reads TGTGCCAGCAGTTACTTAGGACCTAATTCACCCCTCCACTTT. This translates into CASSYLGPNSPLHF.

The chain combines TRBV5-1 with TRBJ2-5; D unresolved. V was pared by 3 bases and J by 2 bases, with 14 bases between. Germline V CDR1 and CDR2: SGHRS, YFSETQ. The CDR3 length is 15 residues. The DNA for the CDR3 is TGCGCCAGCAGCTGGGGTGGGCAGGTTCAAGAGACCCAGTACTTC. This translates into CASSWGGQVQETQYF.